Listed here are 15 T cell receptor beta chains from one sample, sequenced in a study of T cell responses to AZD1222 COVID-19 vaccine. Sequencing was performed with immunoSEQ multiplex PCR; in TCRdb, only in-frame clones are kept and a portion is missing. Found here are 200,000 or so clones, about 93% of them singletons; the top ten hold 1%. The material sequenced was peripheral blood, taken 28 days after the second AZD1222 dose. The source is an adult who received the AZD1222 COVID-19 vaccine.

The CDR3 protein is CASSLDSRGLDNEQFF. DNA of the CDR3: TGCGCCAGCAGCTTGGATAGCAGGGGGCTGGACAATGAGCAGTTCTTC. The V call is TRBV5-1, the J call TRBJ2-1, with TRBD1 matching over 8 bases. CDR3 length equals 16 residues. The J segment lost 5 bases and the V segment lost 0 bases, leaving 7 bases of the junction unmatched. Germline-derived CDR1 and CDR2 are SGHRS and YFSETQ.

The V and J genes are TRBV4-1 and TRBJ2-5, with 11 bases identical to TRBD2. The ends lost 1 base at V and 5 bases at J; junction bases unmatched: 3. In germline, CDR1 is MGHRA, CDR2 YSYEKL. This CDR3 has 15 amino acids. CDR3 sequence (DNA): TGCGCCAGCAGCCAAGGGACTAGCGGGTTTGAGACCCAGTACTTC. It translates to CASSQGTSGFETQYF.

CDR3 sequence (DNA): TGCGCCAGCAGCCTGGGGACAGCCTTTCATGAAAAACTGTTTTTT. Translated: CASSLGTAFHEKLFF. The chain couples TRBV5-1 to TRBJ1-4; 7 positions match TRBD1. CDR1 is SGHRS, CDR2 YFSETQ, per germline. This CDR3 spans 15 amino acids. V was pared by 4 bases and J by 6 bases, with 9 bases of the junction left unmatched.

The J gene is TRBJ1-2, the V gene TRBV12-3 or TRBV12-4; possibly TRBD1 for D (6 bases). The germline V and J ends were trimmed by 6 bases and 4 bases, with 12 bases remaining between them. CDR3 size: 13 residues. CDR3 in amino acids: CASSWGGGYGYTF. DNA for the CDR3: TGTGCCAGCAGCTGGGGAGGGGGCTATGGCTACACCTTC.

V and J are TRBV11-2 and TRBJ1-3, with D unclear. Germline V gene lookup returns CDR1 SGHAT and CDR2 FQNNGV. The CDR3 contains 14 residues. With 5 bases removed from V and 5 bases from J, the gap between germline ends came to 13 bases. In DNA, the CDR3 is TGTGCCAGCAGCCTCTCTGGTGGCAGAAACACCATATATTTT. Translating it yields CASSLSGGRNTIYF. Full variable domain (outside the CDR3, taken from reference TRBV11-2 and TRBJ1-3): EAGVAQSPRYKIIEKRQSVAFWCNPISGHATLYWYQQILGQGPKLLIQFQNNGVVDDSQLPKDRFSAERLKGVDSTLKIQPAKLEDSAVYLCASSLSGGRNTIYFGEGSWLTVV.

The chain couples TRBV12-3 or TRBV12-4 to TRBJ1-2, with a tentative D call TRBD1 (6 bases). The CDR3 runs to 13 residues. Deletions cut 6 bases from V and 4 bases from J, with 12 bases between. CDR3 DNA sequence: TGTGCCAGCAGCAGCGGACAGCGCTATGGCTACACCTTC. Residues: CASSSGQRYGYTF.

CDR3 bases: TGTGCCAGCAGCCAAGGATCCAGGGGCTTTGGAGGCTACACCTTC. This gives the protein CASSQGSRGFGGYTF. The rearrangement joins TRBV7-8 to TRBJ1-2; TRBD1 is a possible D gene (6 bases). V was clipped by 5 bases and J by 8 bases, with 21 bases between them. Germline V lookup: CDR1 SGHVS, CDR2 FQNEAQ. The CDR3 is 15 amino acids.

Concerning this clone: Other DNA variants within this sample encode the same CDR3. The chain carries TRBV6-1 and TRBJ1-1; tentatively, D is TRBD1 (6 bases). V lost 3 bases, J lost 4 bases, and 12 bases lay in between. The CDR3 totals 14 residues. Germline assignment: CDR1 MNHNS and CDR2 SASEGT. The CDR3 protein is CASSEGGVATEAFF. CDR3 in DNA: TGTGCCAGCAGTGAGGGGGGCGTTGCCACTGAAGCTTTCTTT.

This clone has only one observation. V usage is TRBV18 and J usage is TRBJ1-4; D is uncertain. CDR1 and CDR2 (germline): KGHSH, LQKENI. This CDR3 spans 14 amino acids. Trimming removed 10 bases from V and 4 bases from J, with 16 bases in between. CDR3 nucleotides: TGTGCCACCGGGTCCGCCCTTGTTAATGAAAAACTGTTTTTT. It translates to CATGSALVNEKLFF.

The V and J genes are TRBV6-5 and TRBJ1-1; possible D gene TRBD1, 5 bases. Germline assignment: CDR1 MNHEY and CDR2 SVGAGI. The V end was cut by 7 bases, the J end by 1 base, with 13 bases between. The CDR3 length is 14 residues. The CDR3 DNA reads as TGTGCCAGCACCGTCGGGGGGGGGAACACTGAAGCTTTCTTT. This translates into CASTVGGGNTEAFF.

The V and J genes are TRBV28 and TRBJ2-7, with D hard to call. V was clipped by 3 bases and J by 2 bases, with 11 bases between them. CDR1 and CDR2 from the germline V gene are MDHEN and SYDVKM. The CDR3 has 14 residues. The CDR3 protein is CASSLKGGAYEQYF. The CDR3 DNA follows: TGTGCCAGCAGTTTGAAGGGTGGGGCCTACGAGCAGTACTTC.

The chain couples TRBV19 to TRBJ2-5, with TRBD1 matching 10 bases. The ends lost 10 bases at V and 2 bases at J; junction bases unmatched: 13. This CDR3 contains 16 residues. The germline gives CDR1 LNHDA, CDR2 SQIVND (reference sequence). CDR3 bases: TGTGCCACCTCGTGGGGACAGGGGATTGTGCAAGAGACCCAGTACTTC. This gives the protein CATSWGQGIVQETQYF.

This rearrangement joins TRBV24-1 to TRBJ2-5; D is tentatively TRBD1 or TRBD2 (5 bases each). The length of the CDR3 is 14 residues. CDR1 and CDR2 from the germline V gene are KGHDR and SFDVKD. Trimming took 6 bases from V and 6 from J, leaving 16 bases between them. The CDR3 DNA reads TGTGCCACCAGTAGCCCGGAGGACATTCAGACCCAGTACTTC. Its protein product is CATSSPEDIQTQYF.

The CDR3 DNA reads TGTGCCAGCAGTCTACAGGGAGTGAACACTGAAGCTTTCTTT. Protein sequence: CASSLQGVNTEAFF. The chain links TRBV2 to TRBJ1-1, with D tentatively TRBD1 (6 bases). Trimming pared 5 bases from V and 0 bases from J, leaving 10 bases between. This CDR3 has 14 residues. CDR1 is SNHLY, CDR2 FYNNEI, per germline.

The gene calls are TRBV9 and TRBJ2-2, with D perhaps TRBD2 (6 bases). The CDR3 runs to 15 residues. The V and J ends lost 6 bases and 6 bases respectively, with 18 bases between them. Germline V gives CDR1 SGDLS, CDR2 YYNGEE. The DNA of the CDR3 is TGTGCCAGCACCAAAGGAGGGGTAGCGCCCGGGGAGCTGTTTTTT. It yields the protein CASTKGGVAPGELFF.